Here is one T cell receptor (beta chain) with its context. This clone appeared a single time. Its antigen has not been determined. Per-base qualities were not stored, and no clone one base away is much larger. The data were taken from a study of T cell responses to AZD1222 COVID-19 vaccine listed by TCRdb under 2021. Context from the whole study: A total of over 230 trial participants underwent TCR sequencing, of whom nearly 210 received two doses of AZD1222 and roughly 25 received two doses of the MenACWY control vaccine. Trial participants were enrolled by age into subgroups of 18-55, 56-69 and 70-plus years, and approximately 150, 30 and 60 TCR-sequenced participants, respectively, were included in these subgroups.

General findings and caveats noted by the study authors: Nearly half of unique spike-specific TCRs reportedly recognized epitopes outside regions mutated in the B.1.351 and B.1.1.7 variants. Participants were mostly white British, with more females than males. The authors suggested clonal diversity may have been underestimated. The whole spike protein was spanned by vaccine-associated CD4 TCRs, and dominant responses were seen in regions 160-218 and 743-854. No day 14 peak-response samples were available, so repertoires were characterized only after the peak T cell response. In the small 56-69-year group, the increase in depth fell short of significance, most likely because of low power. Conclusions about previously exposed vaccinees were limited because only six AZD1222 recipients were SARS-CoV-2 seropositive at baseline. After two AZD1222 doses, spike-specific TCR breadth and depth were significantly higher than at day 0 and than in MenACWY recipients.

The CDR3 regions of human TCRbeta chains were subjected to immunosequencing. Concerning the study's data processing: Repertoire TCRs were matched against a reference library of SARS-CoV-2-specific TCRs generated with the MIRA antigen-specificity platform. Breadth meant the fraction of unique TCRs that were SARS-CoV-2-associated, whereas depth meant the fraction of total T cells that were SARS-CoV-2-associated. Using the MIRA data, each spike-specific TCR was assigned both to the spike region to which the TCR was reactive and to a CD4 or CD8 class. Log10-transformed breadth and depth values were compared by one-way ANOVA with Sidak's multiple comparisons tests. Held by TCRdb, this immuneACCESS table contains in-frame sequences only and omits some clones. Under half of the omission traces to an unresolved V gene where checked; the cause of the rest is unknown. V, J and clone size derive from that table, while D and trimming were established from the DNA sequence. This sample gives approximately 150,000 clones in total; 90% of them show up just once. Of the sample, about 6% is held by the ten largest clones.

CDR1 and CDR2 (MDHEN, SYDVKM) derive from the germline V gene. V drops 10 bases and J drops 0 bases, leaving 19 bases in between. The CDR3 numbers 15 residues from cysteine through phenylalanine. CDR3 DNA only is kept here, 45 bases in frame from base 1. The time point label, as the study defines it: about 28 days (+/-7) after the second vaccine dose. AZD1222 recipients given second doses at about 4 weeks or at about 12 weeks were pooled, since spike-specific TCR depth and breadth were not found to differ between the two schedules. Vaccinee samples came from UK trials COV001 and COV002, including a single-blind randomized controlled phase 2/3 trial of AZD1222 (ChAdOx1 nCoV-19) in healthy adults. Trial participant PBMC samples were collected at day 0 and day 28 after the second dose for TCRbeta chain sequencing.

This material consisted of peripheral blood, taken 28 days after the second AZD1222 dose. The rearranged chain carries TRBV28 and TRBJ2-7; TRBD2 is a weak D gene call, 5 bases matching. This sequence originates from an adult who received the AZD1222 COVID-19 vaccine. At the DNA level, the sequence is TGTGCCACTCGACCTCCGACGGGATCCTCCTACGAGCAGTACTTC. Translated, this gives CATRPPTGSSYEQYF.